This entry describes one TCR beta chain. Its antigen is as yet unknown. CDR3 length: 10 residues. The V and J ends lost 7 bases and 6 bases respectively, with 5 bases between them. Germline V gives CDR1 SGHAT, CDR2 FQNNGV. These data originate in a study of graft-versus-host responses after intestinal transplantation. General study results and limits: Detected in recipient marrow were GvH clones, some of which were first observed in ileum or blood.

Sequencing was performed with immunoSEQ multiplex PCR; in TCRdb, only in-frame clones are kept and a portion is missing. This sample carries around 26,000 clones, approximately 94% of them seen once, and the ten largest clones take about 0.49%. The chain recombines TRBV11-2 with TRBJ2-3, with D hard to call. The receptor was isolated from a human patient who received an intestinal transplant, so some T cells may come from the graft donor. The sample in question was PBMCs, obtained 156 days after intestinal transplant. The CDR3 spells CASNGDTQYF. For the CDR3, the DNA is TGTGCCAGCAACGGGGATACGCAGTATTTT.